This T cell receptor beta chain was observed in a study of CD8 T cells in ankylosing spondylitis (dated by TCRdb to about 2017). Study-level background: The study profiled T cell receptor beta repertoires in healthy donors and ankylosing spondylitis patients to find disease-linked TCR variants. The full study cohort was made up of over 20 ankylosing spondylitis patients and roughly 98 healthy donors. Peripheral blood samples were taken, and synovial fluid was additionally collected from ankylosing spondylitis patients.

Sequenced on an Illumina HiSeq 2500. Quantitative 5'-RACE with molecular barcodes was used to prepare TCR beta libraries. The authors' analysis ran thus. Disease-linked TCR variants were identified with a new computational method built on a probabilistic model of VDJ rearrangement. TCRdb handled the public reads itself, with Q25 trimming in fastp and clone calling in MiXCR, and kept productive beta chains. CDR3 protein duplicates are merged, each entry listing the most common genes and DNA. The V and J calls follow TCRdb's processing rather than the paper's. The sample profile shows 150,000 to 200,000 distinct CDR3 sequences; around a tenth of them were found once. Clones ranked in the top ten supply more than 13% of the sample. This clonotype was seen a handful of times. What this receptor recognizes is not known. Per-base quality was not reported, and no clone a single base away is much larger than it.

Summary of the overall study and its limitations: A TCR beta motif of several highly homologous amino acid variants appeared characteristic of blood from ankylosing spondylitis patients. A CD8+ phenotype was shown by the disease-linked clones, which were found at relatively low frequencies in peripheral blood. Some motif variants had previously been reported in the synovial fluid and blood of reactive arthritis patients, which suggests shared mechanisms of disease initiation. Significant enrichment of the disease-linked clones was reported in matched synovial fluid samples from ankylosing spondylitis patients.

CDR1 and CDR2 were assigned from the germline V gene as SGDLS and YYNGEE. Between the V and J ends, shortened by 3 bases and 1 base respectively, the junction contains 10 bases. Measured from the cysteine to the phenylalanine, the CDR3 is 15 residues long. Just CDR3 DNA is preserved here, 45 bases in frame from base 1. The source is a female donor with ankylosing spondylitis or in good health (not recorded which). The sequencing input was blood, either unsorted or a sorted T cell fraction (not recorded which). The chain couples TRBV9 to TRBJ2-2; the D region possibly corresponds to TRBD2 (5 bases align). The CDR3 protein is CASSARAENTGELFF. The base sequence is TGTGCCAGCAGCGCCCGAGCGGAGAACACCGGGGAGCTGTTTTTT.